Shown below are 20 T cell receptor beta chains from a single sample sequenced in a study of blood T cells in healthy people across ages. A second PCR of roughly 7 to 11 cycles used a sample-barcoded 5' primer and a J-beta primer mix. TCRdb reprocessed the 5' RACE reads via MiXCR and lists one record per CDR3 protein. The sample contains about 2 million distinct CDR3 sequences, about 50% of which appear only once. The sequencing input was blood. These receptors were taken from a woman between 35 and 50 years old in good health.

This clonotype turned up a few times. This chain connects TRBV7-9 to TRBJ2-5; 9 bases map to TRBD1. The junction had 7 bases not matched to a gene; V was cut back by 1 base and J by 4 bases. The germline CDR1 and CDR2 sequences are SEHNR and FQNEAQ (reference sequence). This CDR3 contains 16 residues. In DNA, the CDR3 is TGTGCCAGCAGCTTAGACCCGTGGGGACAGGGAGAGACCCAGTACTTC. Translated, it gives CASSLDPWGQGETQYF.

Notes on this clonotype: At one end, the junction sequence differs from germline, possibly due to a read error. The J gene is TRBJ2-1, the V gene TRBV20-1, with TRBD1 identical over 12 bases. The germline V gene has CDR1 DFQATT and CDR2 SNEGSKA (reference sequence). The length of the CDR3 is 13 residues. CDR3 protein: CSAGTGGHNERFF. CDR3 nucleotide sequence: TGCAGCGCCGGGACAGGGGGCCATAATGAGCGGTTCTTC.

This clonotype was picked up one time. The chain has TRBV5-6 and TRBJ2-5; D gene unclear. The CDR3 sequence is 13 residues long. Germline CDR1 reads SGHDT; CDR2 reads YYEEEE. V was pared by 3 bases and J by 9 bases, with 15 bases between. The CDR3 DNA reads as TGTGCCAGCAGCTGGGAACGCCTTGGGGCCCAGTACTTC. Protein: CASSWERLGAQYF.

The CDR3 reads CASSSAQLYNSPLHF. CDR3 DNA: TGTGCCAGCAGTTCAGCGCAGTTGTATAATTCACCCCTCCACTTT. The rearrangement links TRBV27 to TRBJ1-6; no clear D gene. Germline V CDR1 and CDR2: MNHEY, SMNVEV (reference sequence). The CDR3 length is 15 residues. Trimming shortened V by 4 bases and J by 4 bases, and 11 bases separated the two germline ends.

In its sample, this clonotype was seen a few times. The genes are TRBV6-5 and TRBJ2-4; D gene ambiguous. CDR3 length equals 12 residues. Trimming stripped 6 bases from V and 8 bases from J, with 11 bases between. Looked up from germline, CDR1 is MNHEY and CDR2 is SVGAGI. CDR3 in amino acids: CASRNSVDIQYF. The CDR3 DNA follows: TGTGCCAGCAGGAATTCGGTTGACATTCAGTACTTC.

This clonotype was detected only a few times. The chain has TRBV4-3 and TRBJ2-1; TRBD2 matches 11 bases. The germline gives CDR1 LGHNA, CDR2 YSLEER. V shed 0 bases and J 8 bases; nucleotides not matched to a gene: 6. The CDR3 is 16 amino acids. CDR3 residues: CASSQDLAGGPYEQFF. The CDR3 nucleotides read TGCGCCAGCAGCCAAGATTTAGCGGGGGGGCCATATGAGCAGTTCTTC.

The chain uses TRBV27 and TRBJ2-3; tentatively, D is TRBD1 or TRBD2 (6 bases each). The CDR3 runs to 15 residues. Trimming cost V 10 bases and J 0 bases, with 17 bases left between them. Looked up from germline, CDR1 is MNHEY and CDR2 is SMNVEV (reference sequence). Here the CDR3 reads CATQVGGWSTDTQYF. CDR3 nucleotide sequence: TGTGCCACCCAGGTAGGGGGGTGGAGCACAGATACGCAGTATTTT.

The J gene is TRBJ2-7, the V gene TRBV2; 8 nucleotides align to TRBD1. Germline V CDR1 and CDR2: SNHLY, FYNNEI. This CDR3 contains 16 residues. The ends lost 1 base at V and 1 base at J; junction bases unmatched: 6. This CDR3 reads CASSEGRQGASYEQYF. In DNA, the CDR3 is TGTGCCAGCAGTGAAGGGCGGCAGGGGGCTTCCTACGAGCAGTACTTC.

In nucleotides, the CDR3 is TGTGCCAGCAGTAATTGGGACAGGGGAAATAAAAACATTCAGTACTTC. Translation: CASSNWDRGNKNIQYF. V and J are TRBV6-2 or TRBV6-3 and TRBJ2-7, with 10 bases matching TRBD1. The end of the DNA fits TRBJ2-4 better, so the J call may be wrong. The CDR3 runs 16 residues. Germline assignment: CDR1 MNHEY and CDR2 SVGEGT.

The chain combines TRBV7-8 with TRBJ2-5; D uncertain. Germline-derived CDR1 and CDR2 are SGHVS and FQNEAQ. The CDR3 extends over 15 amino acids. Trimming cost V 3 bases and J 2 bases, with 13 bases left between them. This CDR3 is CASSFFTGWQETQYF. In DNA form, the CDR3 reads TGTGCCAGCAGCTTCTTTACGGGTTGGCAAGAGACCCAGTACTTC.

The V and J genes are TRBV27 and TRBJ2-1; the D gene is possibly TRBD2 (6 bases). Germline V gene data show CDR1 as MNHEY and CDR2 as SMNVEV (reference sequence). Trimming shortened V by 8 bases and J by 4 bases, and 15 bases separated the two germline ends. The CDR3 length is 14 residues. CDR3 sequence reads: CASHGGTGYNEQFF. DNA for the CDR3: TGTGCCAGCCACGGGGGAACAGGTTACAATGAGCAGTTCTTC.

V usage is TRBV27 and J usage is TRBJ2-7; 9 bases agree with TRBD2. The J call is doubtful: the DNA matches TRBJ2-4 better. The CDR3 length is 16 residues. The germline gives CDR1 MNHEY, CDR2 SMNVEV (reference sequence). In DNA form, the CDR3 reads TGTGCCAGCAGTTTTATGGCTAGCGGGGAGAAAAACATTCAGTACTTC. This encodes CASSFMASGEKNIQYF.

This clonotype was detected a few times. This chain uses TRBV4-3 with TRBJ1-6, with no clear D. V was pared by 1 base and J by 6 bases, with 4 bases between. There are 13 residues in the CDR3. In germline, CDR1 is LGHNA, CDR2 YSLEER. CDR3 DNA sequence: TGCGCCAGCAGCCAAGGGTTTAATTCACCCCTCCACTTT. This translates into CASSQGFNSPLHF.

This clonotype was recorded once. This rearrangement joins TRBV7-2 to TRBJ1-4; D might be TRBD1 (6 bases). Germline CDR1 SGHTA, CDR2 FQGNSA. V was pared by 1 base and J by 8 bases, with 11 bases between. The CDR3 is 14 amino acids. The CDR3 DNA is TGTGCCAGCAGCTTAGGCCACAGGGTCGAAAAACTGTTTTTT. It encodes CASSLGHRVEKLFF.

With regard to this clonotype: Compared with germline, one end of the junction differs, possibly owing to a read error. The rearrangement joins TRBV12-5 to TRBJ2-1; 9 bases are shared with TRBD2. The CDR3 is 14 amino acids. CDR1 and CDR2 from the germline V gene are LGHNT and FRNRAP. CDR3 sequence reads: CASGLGLAGNGQFF. The CDR3 nucleotides are TGTGCTAGTGGTTTGGGGCTAGCGGGGAATGGGCAGTTCTTC.

The rearrangement joins TRBV5-1 to TRBJ2-2; D may match TRBD1 or TRBD2 (5 bases each). CDR1 and CDR2 (germline): SGHRS, YFSETQ. Trimming removed 1 base from V and 2 bases from J, with 9 bases in between. This CDR3 comprises 15 residues. Here the CDR3 reads CASSLPRDNTGELFF. CDR3 sequence (DNA): TGCGCCAGCAGCTTGCCCAGGGACAACACCGGGGAGCTGTTTTTT.

The rearrangement joins TRBV6-5 to TRBJ1-2; a possible D gene is TRBD1 (5 bases). V lost 11 bases and J 4 bases, leaving 14 bases between the germline ends. The CDR3 consists of 12 residues. The germline gives CDR1 MNHEY, CDR2 SVGAGI. CDR3 coding DNA: TGTGCCGGACGGGACTCTGGCTATGGCTACACCTTC. It translates to CAGRDSGYGYTF.

This clonotype occurred a few times. The chain joins TRBV20-1 to TRBJ1-2; the match to TRBD1 covers 10 bases. Germline V lookup: CDR1 DFQATT, CDR2 SNEGSKA (reference sequence). The CDR3 runs 18 residues. J was trimmed by 4 bases and V by 4 bases; bases with no gene match: 18. The CDR3 sequence: CSATKPGQGRLLGYGYTF. DNA of the CDR3: TGCAGTGCTACGAAACCGGGACAGGGGCGACTATTGGGCTATGGCTACACCTTC.

In DNA form, the CDR3 reads TGTGCCAGCAAGGACAGTTACCAAGAGACCCAGTACTTC. This codes for CASKDSYQETQYF. The gene calls are TRBV11-2 and TRBJ2-5, with D maybe TRBD1 (6 bases). The CDR3 totals 13 residues. Trimming left V 7 bases short and J 0 bases short, with 9 bases between. The V gene's germline CDR1 is SGHAT and CDR2 FQNNGV.

The CDR3 sequence is CSARDWGTQYF. DNA of the CDR3: TGCAGTGCTAGAGATTGGGGGACCCAGTACTTC. The chain uses TRBV20-1 and TRBJ2-7; D not resolved. With the DNA end fitting TRBJ2-5 better, the J assignment may be wrong. The CDR3 consists of 11 residues. From germline, CDR1 is DFQATT and CDR2 SNEGSKA (reference sequence).